This TCR beta chain was documented in a study of sequential checkpoint blockade in melanoma. Whole-study context: First-line arms were nivolumab then ipilimumab, or the reverse, randomized 1:1.

Treatment of the sample: randomized to nivolumab then ipilimumab (arm A) or the reverse (arm B). PBMC sorting kept live CD3+CD8+ cells without CD19 or CD56. Only in-frame clones appear in the TCRdb table, and some are missing; sequencing was by immunoSEQ multiplex PCR. Of roughly 9,100 clones detected, roughly nine tenths appear once; the ten largest clones hold over 12%. The CDR3 consists of 15 residues. From germline, CDR1 is SNHLY and CDR2 FYNNEI. Trimming cost V 5 bases and J 3 bases; bases outside gene matches: 9. The sample consisted of CD8+ T cells sorted from blood (inferred from file names), taken from a patient given nivolumab and ipilimumab in sequence. The chain employs TRBV2 and TRBJ2-7, with 8 bases that match TRBD1. The receptor was derived from a human donor with melanoma. The DNA of the CDR3 is TGTGCCAGCAGTCGATTCGGGACAGGATACTACGAGCAGTACGTC. Residues: CASSRFGTGYYEQYV.